The entry below gives a single T cell receptor beta chain sequence along with its context. Its antigen is currently unknown. This record belongs to a study of blood T cells in healthy people across ages. Overall study findings and caveats: The study regarded diversity estimates from one million T cells as underestimates.

The V gene's germline CDR1 is MNHEY and CDR2 SVGEGT. Trimming shortened V by 0 bases and J by 1 base, and 15 bases separated the two germline ends. CDR3 size: 17 residues. Primers used in a second PCR of roughly 6 to 11 cycles were a sample-barcoded 5' primer and a J-beta primer mix. MiXCR, applied by TCRdb to the 5' RACE reads, yields one record per CDR3 protein. The repertoire consists of 800,000 to 950,000 distinct CDR3 sequences, with 25% to 30% occurring once and the leading ten covering roughly 10%. The same data also went into a second study, on T cells of mothers and their children.

The V gene is TRBV6-2 or TRBV6-3, the J gene TRBJ1-1; the D is unclear. The specimen sequenced was blood. The clonotype comes from a woman between 35 and 50 years old in good health. The CDR3 DNA follows: TGTGCCAGCAGTTACTCCCTCTACGATCAAGCGAACACTGAAGCTTTCTTT. Its translation: CASSYSLYDQANTEAFF.